A single sample gave rise to the 31 T cell receptor beta chains below, sequenced in a study of blood T cell repertoires in COVID-19. Libraries were prepared by immunoSEQ multiplex PCR; TCRdb keeps only in-frame clonotypes and omits some of them. Of roughly 350,000 clones in the sample, around nine tenths were seen once. Sequencing input: peripheral blood. The receptors were sampled from an older woman with COVID-19, enrolled during active disease.

This rearrangement joins TRBV5-1 to TRBJ2-2, with 10 bases aligning to TRBD2. This CDR3 region has 16 residues. Trimming cost V 0 bases and J 6 bases; bases outside gene matches: 5. The germline CDR1 and CDR2 sequences are SGHRS and YFSETQ. The CDR3: CASSLASGGGAGELFF. The CDR3 bases are TGCGCCAGCAGCTTGGCTAGCGGGGGAGGCGCCGGGGAGCTGTTTTTT.

This sequence joins TRBV9 and TRBJ2-3, with TRBD2 matching over 7 bases. Germline CDR1 is SGDLS and CDR2 is YYNGEE. J was trimmed by 4 bases and V by 4 bases; bases with no gene match: 6. The CDR3 has 14 amino acids. This CDR3 reads CASSPGGVADTQYF. The CDR3 bases are TGTGCCAGCAGCCCGGGGGGTGTGGCAGATACGCAGTATTTT.

On this clone: Other DNA sequences in the sample encode the same CDR3. V and J are TRBV15 and TRBJ2-1; the match to TRBD1 covers 8 bases. Trimming at V came to 0 bases and at J to 3 bases, leaving 1 base not matched to a gene. The CDR3 spans 15 residues. Per germline, CDR1 LNHNV and CDR2 YYDKDF (reference sequence). The CDR3 protein is CATSRDRGLYNEQFF. DNA of the CDR3: TGTGCCACCAGCAGAGACAGGGGGCTCTACAATGAGCAGTTCTTC.

This chain connects TRBV28 to TRBJ1-6; 7 bases align to TRBD1. V shed 5 bases, J shed 7 bases, and the junction held 2 bases outside the gene matches. CDR3 size: 13 residues. Germline V gives CDR1 MDHEN, CDR2 SYDVKM. The CDR3 is CASSRGRNSPLHF. CDR3 sequence (DNA): TGTGCCAGCAGTAGGGGGCGAAATTCACCCCTCCACTTT.

As concerns this clone: This specimen includes other DNA sequences encoding the same CDR3. The chain employs TRBV5-1 and TRBJ1-1; tentatively, D is TRBD1 (5 bases). This CDR3 has 14 residues. The germline gives CDR1 SGHRS, CDR2 YFSETQ. V was shortened by 0 bases and J by 4 bases, with 10 bases between the two germline ends. CDR3 DNA sequence: TGCGCCAGCAGCTTGGCCGCGGGGGGCACTGAAGCTTTCTTT. Its translation is CASSLAAGGTEAFF.

The chain combines TRBV30 with TRBJ2-7; TRBD1 matches 8 bases. CDR1 is GTSNPN and CDR2 is SVGIG in the germline V gene (reference sequence). J was trimmed by 2 bases and V by 4 bases; bases with no gene match: 7. This CDR3 spans 14 amino acids. The chain's CDR3 is CAWMGRGRPYEQYF. The CDR3 DNA sequence: TGTGCCTGGATGGGCAGGGGGCGCCCCTACGAGCAGTACTTC. The full variable domain, with the rest looked up from reference TRBV30 and TRBJ2-7, is SQTIHQWPATLVQPVGSPLSLECTVEGTSNPNLYWYRQAAGRGLQLLFYSVGIGQISSEVPQNLSASRPQDRQFILSSKKLLLSDSGFYLCAWMGRGRPYEQYFGPGTRLTVT.

The chain links TRBV27 to TRBJ1-1; 8 bases fit TRBD1. Per the germline V gene, CDR1 is MNHEY and CDR2 is SMNVEV (reference sequence). V lost 2 bases to trimming and J lost 4 bases; unmatched junction nucleotides: 6. This CDR3 has 15 amino acids. The chain's CDR3 is CASSLVAGGFTEAFF. The CDR3 DNA reads as TGTGCCAGCAGTTTAGTCGCAGGGGGCTTCACTGAAGCTTTCTTT.

This sequence joins TRBV30 and TRBJ1-1; D is possibly TRBD1 (5 bases). V was clipped by 2 bases and J by 8 bases, with 12 bases between them. The CDR3 spans 12 residues. Per germline, CDR1 GTSNPN and CDR2 SVGIG (reference sequence). The CDR3 DNA sequence: TGTGCCTGGAGTAAGGAGGGGTCCGAAGCTTTCTTT. It translates to CAWSKEGSEAFF.

The chain carries TRBV27 and TRBJ1-2; unclear D gene. Germline CDR1 reads MNHEY; CDR2 reads SMNVEV (reference sequence). The CDR3 has 13 residues. V lost 0 bases, J lost 7 bases, and 9 bases lay in between. This CDR3 is CASSLSTGFGYTF. CDR3 sequence (DNA): TGTGCCAGCAGTTTATCGACTGGGTTTGGCTACACCTTC.

The V gene is TRBV11-2, the J gene TRBJ2-5, with 7 bases aligning to TRBD1. Germline-derived CDR1 and CDR2 are SGHAT and FQNNGV. The CDR3 runs 14 residues. V lost 5 bases and J lost 3; bases outside the gene matches: 6. The CDR3 DNA follows: TGTGCCAGCAGCCAAGTCAGGGGGAAAGAGACCCAGTACTTC. Protein: CASSQVRGKETQYF.

The chain joins TRBV30 to TRBJ1-1, with no clear D. The V end was cut by 3 bases, the J end by 2 bases, with 10 bases between. Germline V gene data show CDR1 as GTSNPN and CDR2 as SVGIG (reference sequence). The CDR3 is 13 amino acids. CDR3 in amino acids: CAWRNSGNTEAFF. CDR3 bases: TGTGCCTGGAGGAACAGTGGAAACACTGAAGCTTTCTTT.

The genes are TRBV5-8 and TRBJ2-3; 11 bases are shared with TRBD2. The V segment lost 2 bases and the J segment 3 bases; nucleotides outside the gene matches: 2. CDR1 is SGHTS and CDR2 is YDEGEE in the germline V gene. This CDR3 is 15 amino acids long. This chain's CDR3 is CASSFSGGATDTQYF. The CDR3 nucleotides read TGTGCCAGCAGCTTTAGCGGGGGGGCTACAGATACGCAGTATTTT. Full variable domain (missing parts from reference TRBV5-8 and TRBJ2-3): EAGVTQSPTHLIKTRGQQATLRCSPISGHTSVYWYQQALGLGLQFLLWYDEGEERNRGNFPPRFSGRQFPNYSSELNVNALELEDSALYLCASSFSGGATDTQYFGPGTRLTVL.

The J gene is TRBJ1-3, the V gene TRBV25-1, with 11 bases aligning to TRBD1. Losses at the gene ends were 5 bases for V and 9 bases for J; bases not matched to a gene: 15. This CDR3 region has 17 residues. The germline V gene encodes CDR1 MGHDK and CDR2 SYGVNS. CDR3 sequence (DNA): TGTGCCAGCAGTCCCGGACAGGGGGCTCCCGAGAGAAGCACCATATATTTT. It yields the protein CASSPGQGAPERSTIYF.

The genes are TRBV12-5 and TRBJ2-2; D is possibly TRBD2 (5 bases). V lost 7 bases and J lost 2, with 17 bases in between. The V gene's germline CDR1 is LGHNT and CDR2 FRNRAP. The CDR3 sequence is 16 residues long. In DNA, the CDR3 is TGTGCTAGTGCCCTGGAGGAGTCGGCAAACACCGGGGAGCTGTTTTTT. The encoded protein is CASALEESANTGELFF.

This clone was picked up one time. V and J are TRBV24-1 and TRBJ1-2; TRBD1 agrees at 7 bases. The CDR3 contains 15 residues. CDR1 is KGHDR and CDR2 is SFDVKD in the germline V gene. The trim removed 3 bases at V and 3 bases at J, leaving 6 bases unmatched. The CDR3 DNA reads as TGTGCCACCAGTGATCCCCAGGACAGGTACTATGGCTACACCTTC. It specifies CATSDPQDRYYGYTF.

This CDR3 reads CASSLGTGNTGELFF. The DNA for the CDR3 is TGTGCCAGCAGTTTAGGAACAGGGAACACCGGGGAGCTGTTTTTT. The rearrangement links TRBV6-5 to TRBJ2-2; possible D gene TRBD1, 5 bases. The germline V gene has CDR1 MNHEY and CDR2 SVGAGI. This CDR3 spans 15 amino acids. V was cut by 4 bases and J by 1 base, with 10 bases left in between.

This sequence joins TRBV9 and TRBJ2-3, with 11 bases matching TRBD2. The CDR3 has 17 residues. Germline loops: CDR1 SGDLS, CDR2 YYNGEE. J gave up 6 bases and V 0 bases, and 9 bases lay outside the gene matches. The CDR3 loop reads CASSVAPGTSGPDTQYF. As DNA, the CDR3 is TGTGCCAGCAGCGTAGCCCCCGGGACTAGCGGTCCGGATACGCAGTATTTT.

The rearrangement uses TRBV27 and TRBJ1-5, with D perhaps TRBD1 (6 bases). V lost 5 bases to trimming and J lost 1 base, with 12 bases between them. From germline, CDR1 is MNHEY and CDR2 SMNVEV (reference sequence). The CDR3 sequence is 15 residues long. The CDR3 DNA reads as TGTGCCAGCAGTCCATACAGGGCCAGCAATCAGCCCCAGCATTTT. Protein sequence: CASSPYRASNQPQHF.

This clone was picked up a small number of times. The V and J genes are TRBV7-2 and TRBJ1-1; 8 nucleotides agree with TRBD1. Trimming took 3 bases from V and 3 from J; bases not matched to a gene: 6. The CDR3 covers 15 residues. Germline assignment: CDR1 SGHTA and CDR2 FQGNSA. The CDR3, as DNA: TGTGCCAGCAGCTTTACAGGGGGTAAGGACACTGAAGCTTTCTTT. As protein: CASSFTGGKDTEAFF.

The rearrangement uses TRBV6-5 and TRBJ1-1; D gene unclear. Germline V gene lookup returns CDR1 MNHEY and CDR2 SVGAGI. The CDR3 loop spans 14 amino acids. With 2 bases removed from V and 1 base from J, the gap between germline ends came to 8 bases. CDR3 DNA sequence: TGTGCCAGCAGTTACAGCCCTTGGAACACTGAAGCTTTCTTT. Translated: CASSYSPWNTEAFF.

This chain connects TRBV15 to TRBJ2-3; D call uncertain. CDR3 length: 13 amino acids. Looked up from germline, CDR1 is LNHNV and CDR2 is YYDKDF (reference sequence). Trimming removed 0 bases from V and 4 bases from J, with 5 bases in between. CDR3 bases: TGTGCCACCAGCAGAGATCCATCAGATACGCAGTATTTT. Translated, it gives CATSRDPSDTQYF.

The chain recombines TRBV2 with TRBJ2-3; the D is unclear. Germline V gene data show CDR1 as SNHLY and CDR2 as FYNNEI. The ends were cut back, 7 bases at V and 3 bases at J, with 5 bases in the middle. The CDR3 length is 11 residues. The CDR3 DNA sequence: TGTGCCAGCACCATGACAGATACGCAGTATTTT. Its protein product is CASTMTDTQYF. Complete variable domain (other parts from reference TRBV2 and TRBJ2-3): EPEVTQTPSHQVTQMGQEVILRCVPISNHLYFYWYRQILGQKVEFLVSFYNNEISEKSEIFDDQFSVERPDGSNFTLKIRSTKLEDSAMYFCASTMTDTQYFGPGTRLTVL.

V and J are TRBV7-9 and TRBJ2-5, with D possibly being TRBD2 (7 bases). The V end was cut by 2 bases, the J end by 4 bases, with 20 bases between. CDR3 length: 17 residues. The germline gives CDR1 SEHNR, CDR2 FQNEAQ (reference sequence). For the CDR3, the DNA is TGTGCCAGCAGCTTAACTAGGGGGGGCCAGGGAAGAGAGACCCAGTACTTC. This encodes CASSLTRGGQGRETQYF. Filled out from reference TRBV7-9 and TRBJ2-5, the complete variable domain reads DTGVSQNPRHKITKRGQNVTFRCDPISEHNRLYWYRQTLGQGPEFLTYFQNEAQLEKSRLLSDRFSAERPKGSFSTLEIQRTEQGDSAMYLCASSLTRGGQGRETQYFGPGTRLLVL.

This clone was seen only a few times. This chain connects TRBV6-4 to TRBJ1-1, with a weak D call TRBD1 (5 bases). Germline loops: CDR1 MRHNA, CDR2 SNTAGT. The CDR3 runs 16 residues. Trimming shortened V by 7 bases and J by 4 bases, and 22 bases separated the two germline ends. This CDR3 reads CASTPGQGQGATEAFF. The DNA of the CDR3 is TGTGCCAGCACCCCCGGGCAGGGCCAAGGGGCCACTGAAGCTTTCTTT.

The rearrangement uses TRBV5-1 and TRBJ2-1, with TRBD1 identical over 10 bases. V was clipped by 4 bases and J by 9 bases; unmatched bases: 13. CDR1 SGHRS and CDR2 YFSETQ come from the germline V gene. The CDR3 length is 16 residues. CDR3 sequence (DNA): TGCGCCAGCAGCCCTACCCGACAGGGGGCGAACGGTGAGCAGTTCTTC. Translating gives CASSPTRQGANGEQFF.

The table lists this clone with a count of one. The rearrangement joins TRBV5-1 to TRBJ1-4, with TRBD1 identical over 10 bases. CDR1 is SGHRS and CDR2 is YFSETQ in the germline V gene. The CDR3 length is 15 residues. V shed 5 bases and J 6 bases; nucleotides not matched to a gene: 7. Written as DNA, the CDR3 is TGCGCCAGCAGACCCGACAGGGGGCTATATGAAAAACTGTTTTTT. Protein product: CASRPDRGLYEKLFF.

The chain is built from TRBV6-5 and TRBJ2-7, with D possibly being TRBD1 (6 bases). Germline V gene sequence: CDR1 MNHEY, CDR2 SVGAGI. V gave up 4 bases and J gave up 6 bases, with 13 bases separating them. This CDR3 is 13 amino acids long. DNA for the CDR3: TGTGCCAGCAGTTTGCGACAGGCCCTCGAGCAGTACTTC. Its translation is CASSLRQALEQYF.

V usage is TRBV5-1 and J usage is TRBJ2-5; 7 bases are shared with TRBD2. V dropped 5 bases and J dropped 0; count of bases not matched to a gene: 7. The germline V gene encodes CDR1 SGHRS and CDR2 YFSETQ. This CDR3 spans 15 amino acids. As DNA, the CDR3 is TGCGCCAGCAGGGTGAGCGGGGTGTACCAAGAGACCCAGTACTTC. Translation gives CASRVSGVYQETQYF.

V usage is TRBV9 and J usage is TRBJ1-4; D is possibly TRBD1 (6 bases). Trimming took 0 bases from V and 8 from J, leaving 14 bases between them. This CDR3 region has 15 residues. CDR1 is SGDLS and CDR2 is YYNGEE in the germline V gene. This CDR3 reads CASSVGQGLSEKLFF. As DNA, the CDR3 is TGTGCCAGCAGCGTAGGCCAGGGGCTGTCGGAAAAACTGTTTTTT.

This chain joins TRBV30 and TRBJ1-1; no clear D. Germline CDR1 GTSNPN, CDR2 SVGIG (reference sequence). V dropped 3 bases and J dropped 4 bases, with 12 bases sitting between them. The CDR3 is made up of 13 amino acids. The CDR3 sequence: CAWRTSGSTEAFF. The CDR3 DNA follows: TGTGCCTGGAGGACGTCGGGGAGCACTGAAGCTTTCTTT.

The chain has TRBV19 and TRBJ1-5; 8 nucleotides align to TRBD1. This CDR3 has 15 residues. Germline lookup yields CDR1 LNHDA and CDR2 SQIVND (reference sequence). V was pared by 5 bases and J by 1 base, with 4 bases of the junction left unmatched. This chain's CDR3 is CASSPQGASNQPQHF. The CDR3 nucleotides are TGTGCCAGTAGTCCTCAGGGGGCCAGCAATCAGCCCCAGCATTTT.